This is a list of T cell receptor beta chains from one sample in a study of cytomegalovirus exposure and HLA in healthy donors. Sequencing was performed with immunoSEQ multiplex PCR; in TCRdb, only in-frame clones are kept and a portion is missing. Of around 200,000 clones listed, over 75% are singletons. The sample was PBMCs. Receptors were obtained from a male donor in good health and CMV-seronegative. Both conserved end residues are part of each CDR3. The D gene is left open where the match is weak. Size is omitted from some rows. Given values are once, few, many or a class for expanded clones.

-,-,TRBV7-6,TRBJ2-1,TGTGCCAGCAGCTCCTCCGGGGCTTCAGGGGATGAGCAGTTCTTC,CASSSSGASGDEQFF
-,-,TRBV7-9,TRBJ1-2,TGTGCCAGCAGCGTCAGGGGTAGAGGCTACACCTTC,CASSVRGRGYTF
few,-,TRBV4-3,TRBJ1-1,TGCGCCAGCAGCCTCGGGAGGGTTGGGGTTAACACTGAAGCTTTCTTT,CASSLGRVGVNTEAFF
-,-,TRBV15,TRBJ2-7,TGTGCCACCAGCAGTCCGGGACACGGGTTATACGAGCAGTACTTC,CATSSPGHGLYEQYF
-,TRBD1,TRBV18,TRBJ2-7,TGTGCCAGCTCACCTGTCTTCGGACAGGGCTACGAGCAGTACTTC,CASSPVFGQGYEQYF
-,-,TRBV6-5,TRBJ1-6,TGTGCCAGCAGCCCGGGGGGAGATAATTCACCCCTCCACTTT,CASSPGGDNSPLHF
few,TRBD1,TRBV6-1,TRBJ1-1,TGTGCCAGCAGTGAGGGGACAGGGGGCGGATCTGAAGCTTTCTTT,CASSEGTGGGSEAFF
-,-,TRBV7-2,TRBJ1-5,TGTGCCAGCAGCTTAGCCCAGGGGAAGGGTCAGCCCCAGCATTTT,CASSLAQGKGQPQHF
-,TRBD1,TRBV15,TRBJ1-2,TGTGCCACCAGCAGAGATTTAGCACAGGGGCCCATCTATGGCTACACCTTC,CATSRDLAQGPIYGYTF
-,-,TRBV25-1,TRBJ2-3,TGTGCCAGCAGTTGGGCTACAGATACGCAGTATTTT,CASSWATDTQYF
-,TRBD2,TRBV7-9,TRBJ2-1,TGTGCCAGCAGCTCTAGCGGGGGGGTTGGCAATGAGCAGTTCTTC,CASSSSGGVGNEQFF
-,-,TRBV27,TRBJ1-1,TGTGCCAGCAGTTCCCGGACAGCCACCCACCTGAGGAACACTGAAGCTTTCTTT,CASSSRTATHLRNTEAFF
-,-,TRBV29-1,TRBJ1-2,TGCAGCGTTGAACCTTTCGGCCTCGAGGGCGTACTTAACTATGGCTACACCTTC,CSVEPFGLEGVLNYGYTF
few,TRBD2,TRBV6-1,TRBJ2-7,TGTGCCAGCAGTGATGGGGGGGGGAGGCACGAGCAGTACTTC,CASSDGGGRHEQYF
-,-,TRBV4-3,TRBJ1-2,TGCGCCAGCAGCCAAGTGGGAGGGTGGTATGGCTACACCTTC,CASSQVGGWYGYTF
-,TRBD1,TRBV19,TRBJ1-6,TGTGCCAGTAGCTGGACAGGGGATAATTCACCCCTCCACTTT,CASSWTGDNSPLHF
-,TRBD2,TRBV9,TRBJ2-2,TGTGCCAGCAGCGTAGCTTCCCTAGCGGGAAGGACCGGGGAGCTGTTTTTT,CASSVASLAGRTGELFF
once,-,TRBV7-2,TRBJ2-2,TGTGCCAGCAGCTTAGTAGGGGCGTTGAACACCGGGGAGCTGTTTTTT,CASSLVGALNTGELFF
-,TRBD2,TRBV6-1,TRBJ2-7,TGTGCCAGCGCGCGGGAGGCCGCCTCCTACGAGCAGTACTTC,CASAREAASYEQYF
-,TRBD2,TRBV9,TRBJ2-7,TGTGCCAGCAGCGTAGAGATAGCGGGAGACGTCGAGCAGTACTTC,CASSVEIAGDVEQYF
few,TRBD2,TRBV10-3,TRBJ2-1,TGTGCCATCAGTGAGTCGGATCTGGGACTACCCCGCAATGAGCAGTTCTTC,CAISESDLGLPRNEQFF
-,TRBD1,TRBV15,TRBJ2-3,TGTGCCACCAGCCAGAGACAGGGGGCGTTTCGAGATACGCAGTATTTT,CATSQRQGAFRDTQYF
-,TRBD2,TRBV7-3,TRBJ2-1,TGTGCCAGCAGACGTACCGGGACTAGCGGGGACAATGAGCAGTTCTTC,CASRRTGTSGDNEQFF
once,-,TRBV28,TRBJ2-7,TGTGCCAGCAGTTTAAGGGGATACGAGCAGTACTTC,CASSLRGYEQYF
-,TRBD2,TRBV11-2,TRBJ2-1,TGTGCCAGCAGCTTGAGCGGGAGGTACAATGAGCAGTTCTTC,CASSLSGRYNEQFF
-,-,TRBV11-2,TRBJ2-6,TGTGCCAGCAGCTTAGGCAGGGGAGTTTCTGGGGCCAACGTCCTGACTTTC,CASSLGRGVSGANVLTF
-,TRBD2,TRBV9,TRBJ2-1,TGTGCCAGCAGCCCCGGAGCGGGGGGGTACAATGAGCAGTTCTTC,CASSPGAGGYNEQFF
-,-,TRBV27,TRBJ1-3,TGTGCCAGCAGTCCAGGGCGGGGGGTTACCGGAAACACCATATATTTT,CASSPGRGVTGNTIYF